This T cell receptor (beta chain) emerged from a study of T-cell memory formation after mild COVID-19. The CDR3 length is 14 residues. Between the trimmed V and J ends, which lost 3 bases and 0 bases, there was a span of 11 bases. Germline V gene lookup returns CDR1 SQVTM and CDR2 ANQGSEA. To note about this clonotype: Its antigen is still unknown.

Study observations and caveats: Among contracting clones, CD4+ were mainly CM/EM and CD8+ enriched in EMRA.

Using its own MiXCR run on the 5' RACE reads, TCRdb lists one record per CDR3 protein. The table has more than 110,000 distinct CDR3 sequences, approximately 25% seen once. The sequenced material came from PBMCs or a T cell subset sorted from them (not recorded which). The gene calls are TRBV29-1 and TRBJ1-2; the D is unclear. The source of this sequence is an adult woman who had mild COVID-19 (a few samples of this study predate the infection). Cell type and time point are not known. As DNA, the CDR3 is TGCAGCGTTGAGGGAATAGGCTCTAACTATGGCTACACCTTC. It encodes CSVEGIGSNYGYTF.